This T cell receptor beta chain originates from a study of T-cell reconstitution after alpha-beta-depleted transplantation in children. This clonotype has a handful of counts. The V segment lost 7 bases and the J segment 3 bases; nucleotides outside the gene matches: 9. Germline CDR1 is SGHRS and CDR2 is YFSETQ. This CDR3 comprises 14 residues. Unique molecular identifiers were incorporated into the prepared TCRbeta library. TCRdb itself ran the PCR reads through MiXCR, one entry per CDR3 protein. The sample holds approximately 520,000 distinct CDR3 sequences, over 25% seen once. The TCR was taken from a human donor who donated a stem cell graft to a child with aplastic anemia. Sequencing used PBMCs from the stem cell graft donor, obtained from the stem cell graft. The chain links TRBV5-1 to TRBJ1-2; 7 nucleotides agree with TRBD1. CDR3 in DNA: TGCGCCAGCGGATCCGGGACAGAGGACTATGGCTACACCTTC. Its translation is CASGSGTEDYGYTF.